These T cell receptor beta chains were read from a single sample in a study of blood T cells in healthy people across ages. MiXCR, run by TCRdb on the 5' RACE reads, gives a single entry per CDR3 protein. The sample records about 970,000 distinct CDR3 sequences, about 51% being singletons. Input material: blood. These receptors originate from a woman in her sixties or seventies in good health. The CDR3 runs from the conserved cysteine through the conserved F or W. The D gene is left open where the match is weak. Part of the rows lack a size; the others show once, few, many or a class for expanded clones.

J gene | CDR3 length | D gene | V gene | clone size | CDR3 DNA | CDR3 protein
TRBJ1-1 | 14 | TRBD1 | TRBV7-2 | - | TGTGCCAGCAGCTTCCGGACAGGGGACACTGAAGCTTTCTTT | CASSFRTGDTEAFF
TRBJ2-1 | 16 | TRBD2 | TRBV7-8 | - | TGTGCCAGCAGCCTGACCGGTGGGACTATAGACAATGAGCAGTTCTTC | CASSLTGGTIDNEQFF
TRBJ1-5 | 15 | - | TRBV7-2 | - | TGTGCCAGCAGCTTATCCCTGAATAGCAATCAGCCCCAGCATTTT | CASSLSLNSNQPQHF
TRBJ1-6 | 15 | - | TRBV2 | - | TGTGCCAGCATGGTCCGTAGGACAGAGAATTCACCCCTCCACTTT | CASMVRRTENSPLHF
TRBJ2-5 | 13 | TRBD2 | TRBV5-1 | - | TGCGCCAGCAAGTTGGGAGGGGAAGAGACCCAGTACTTC | CASKLGGEETQYF
TRBJ1-6 | 16 | - | TRBV25-1 | few | TGTGCCAGCAGTGAGGCGGGTTCTTCCTATAATTCACCCCTCCACTTT | CASSEAGSSYNSPLHF
TRBJ2-4 | 10 | - | TRBV25-1 | few | TGTGCCAGCAGTGTAAACATTCAGTACTTC | CASSVNIQYF
TRBJ2-5 | 12 | TRBD1 | TRBV29-1 | few | TGCAGTGGGGACAGGGGGAAAGAGACCCAGTACTTC | CSGDRGKETQYF
TRBJ2-5 | 19 | - | TRBV18 | - | TGTGCCAGCTCACCACCCCTCTTACGGGCTAACTCTGGCGGGGAGACCCAGTACTTC | CASSPPLLRANSGGETQYF
TRBJ2-5 | 14 | - | TRBV13 | - | TGTGCCAGCAGCTTTAGGGGTGAGGTCGAGACCCAGTACTTC | CASSFRGEVETQYF